This entry features one T cell receptor (beta chain) sequence. The data were obtained in a study of cytotoxic CD8 clonotypes in ibrutinib-treated CLL. The V gene's germline CDR1 is MNHNS and CDR2 SASEGT. This CDR3 region has 15 residues. V trimming: 3 bases; J trimming: 2 bases; junction bases outside the gene matches: 3. TCRdb's copy holds only in-frame clones and misses some; the assay was immunoSEQ multiplex PCR. Among about 70,000 clones, over 75% were seen once, and the ten largest hold roughly 3%. This chain connects TRBV6-1 to TRBJ1-3, with 8 bases that match TRBD1. The input for sequencing was PBMCs, taken after 12 months of ibrutinib treatment. The sequence derives from a human donor with chronic lymphocytic leukemia. CDR3 amino acids: CASSEVRGPGNTIYF. CDR3 coding DNA: TGTGCCAGCAGTGAGGTCAGGGGGCCTGGAAACACCATATATTTT.